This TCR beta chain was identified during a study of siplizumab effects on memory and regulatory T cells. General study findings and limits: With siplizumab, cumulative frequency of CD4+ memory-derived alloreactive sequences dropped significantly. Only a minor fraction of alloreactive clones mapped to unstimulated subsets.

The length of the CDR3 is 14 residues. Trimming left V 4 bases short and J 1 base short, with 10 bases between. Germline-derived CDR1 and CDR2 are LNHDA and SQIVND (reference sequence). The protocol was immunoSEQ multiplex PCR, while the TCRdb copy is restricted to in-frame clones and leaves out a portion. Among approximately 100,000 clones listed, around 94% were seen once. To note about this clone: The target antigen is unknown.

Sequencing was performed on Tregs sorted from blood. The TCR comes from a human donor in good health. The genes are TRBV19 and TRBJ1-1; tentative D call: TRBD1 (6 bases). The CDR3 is CASSKQGGNTEAFF. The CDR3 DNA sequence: TGTGCCAGTAGTAAACAGGGAGGGAACACTGAAGCTTTCTTT.